This T cell receptor (beta chain) was captured by sequencing in a study of PD-1 blockade in mismatch repair-deficient tumors. Study-wide points: Tumor-resident clones, often undetectable pretreatment in blood, expanded then contracted after pembrolizumab.

Repertoires were generated with immunoSEQ multiplex PCR, while TCRdb's copy carries only in-frame clones and drops some. Of about 130,000 clones in the sample, around nine tenths were seen once. Every patient had mismatch repair deficiency by PCR or immunohistochemistry. Regarding this clone: The antigen remains undetermined.

This clonotype was sampled from an adult with mismatch repair-deficient cancer. Sequenced material: peripheral blood, taken roughly 70 weeks after starting pembrolizumab.

The CDR3 sequence: CASSEPGQGKTQYF. The CDR3 region has the DNA TGTGCCAGCAGCGAACCGGGACAGGGGAAAACCCAGTACTTC. This rearrangement joins TRBV11-3 to TRBJ2-5, with 10 bases identical to TRBD1. The germline gives CDR1 SGHNT, CDR2 YENEEA. The CDR3 loop spans 14 amino acids. V shed 5 bases and J 8 bases; nucleotides not matched to a gene: 8.